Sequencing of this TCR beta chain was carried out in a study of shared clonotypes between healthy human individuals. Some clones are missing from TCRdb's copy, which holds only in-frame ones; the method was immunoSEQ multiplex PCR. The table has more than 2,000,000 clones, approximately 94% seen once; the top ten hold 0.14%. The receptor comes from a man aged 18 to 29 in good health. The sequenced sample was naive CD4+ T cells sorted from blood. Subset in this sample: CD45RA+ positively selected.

This CDR3 is CASSPGTGGGEQFF. In DNA form, the CDR3 reads TGCGCCAGCAGCCCCGGGACAGGGGGCGGTGAGCAGTTCTTC. The rearrangement uses TRBV5-1 and TRBJ2-1; 12 bases line up with TRBD1. Germline-derived CDR1 and CDR2 are SGHRS and YFSETQ. The length of the CDR3 is 14 residues. V was clipped by 4 bases and J by 9 bases; unmatched bases: 5.